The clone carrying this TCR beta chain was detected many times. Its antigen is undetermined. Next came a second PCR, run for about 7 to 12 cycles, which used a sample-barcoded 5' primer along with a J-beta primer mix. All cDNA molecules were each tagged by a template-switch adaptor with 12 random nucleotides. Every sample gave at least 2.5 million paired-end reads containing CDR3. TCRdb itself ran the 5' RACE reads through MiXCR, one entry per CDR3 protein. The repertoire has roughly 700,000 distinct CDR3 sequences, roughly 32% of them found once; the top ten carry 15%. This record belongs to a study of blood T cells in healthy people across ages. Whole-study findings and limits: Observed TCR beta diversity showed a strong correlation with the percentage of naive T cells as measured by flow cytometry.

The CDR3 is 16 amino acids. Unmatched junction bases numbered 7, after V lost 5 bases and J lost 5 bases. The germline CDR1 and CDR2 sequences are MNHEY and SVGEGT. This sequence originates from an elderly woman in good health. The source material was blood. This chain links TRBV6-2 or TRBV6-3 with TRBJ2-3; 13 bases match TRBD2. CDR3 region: CASSPTSGGRGDTQYF. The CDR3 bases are TGTGCCAGCAGTCCGACTAGCGGGGGGCGGGGAGATACGCAGTATTTT.